This T cell receptor (beta chain) originates from a study of blood T cell repertoires in COVID-19. Background on the study: The United States, Italy and Spain were the sources of the acute and convalescent COVID-19 samples.

Only one count was recorded for this clone. CDR3 size: 14 residues. Trimming at V came to 7 bases and at J to 7 bases, leaving 11 bases not matched to a gene. Per the germline V gene, CDR1 is SQVTM and CDR2 is ANQGSEA. Only in-frame clones appear in the TCRdb table, and some are missing; sequencing was by immunoSEQ multiplex PCR. The table lists around 300,000 clones, 85% of them singletons. The material sequenced was peripheral blood. This chain links TRBV29-1 with TRBJ2-1; the match to TRBD2 covers 9 bases. The sequence came from a human donor in a cohort sampled during active COVID-19. The CDR3 sequence is CSANSGSDWNEQFF. The CDR3 coding sequence is TGCAGCGCTAATAGCGGGAGTGACTGGAATGAGCAGTTCTTC.